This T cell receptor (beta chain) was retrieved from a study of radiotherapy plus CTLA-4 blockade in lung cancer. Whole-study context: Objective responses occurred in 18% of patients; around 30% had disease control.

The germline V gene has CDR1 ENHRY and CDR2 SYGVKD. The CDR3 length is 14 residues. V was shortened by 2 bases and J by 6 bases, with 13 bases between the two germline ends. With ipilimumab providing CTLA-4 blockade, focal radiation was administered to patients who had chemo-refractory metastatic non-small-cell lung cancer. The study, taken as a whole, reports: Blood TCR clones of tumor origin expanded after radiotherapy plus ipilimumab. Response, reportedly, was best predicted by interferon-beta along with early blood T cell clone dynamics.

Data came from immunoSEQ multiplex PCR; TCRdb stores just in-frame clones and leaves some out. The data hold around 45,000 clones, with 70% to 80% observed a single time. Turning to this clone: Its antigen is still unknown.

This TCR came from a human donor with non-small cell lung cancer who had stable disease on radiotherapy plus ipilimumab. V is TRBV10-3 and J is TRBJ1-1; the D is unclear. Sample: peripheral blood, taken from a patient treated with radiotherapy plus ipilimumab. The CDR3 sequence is CAISEELAWAEAFF. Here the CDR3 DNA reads TGTGCCATCAGTGAGGAATTAGCGTGGGCTGAAGCTTTCTTT.